The clone carrying this T cell receptor (beta chain) was recorded at least ten times. Its antigen is as yet unknown. The data derive from a study of T cell repertoires in cytomegalovirus infection. The wider study: In the study, CMV epitopes included recently identified HLA-C-restricted and well-studied HLA-B-restricted ones. Carrying CMV and the relevant HLA type showed in public TCR beta signatures.

Using its own MiXCR run on the reads, TCRdb lists one record per CDR3 protein. The sample lists just under 500,000 distinct CDR3 sequences; more than 30% were seen once. Study-wide results and caveats: HLA-C-restricted, CMV-specific TCR beta clonotypes were dominant ex vivo. Individuals carrying CMV plus the relevant HLA were identified by cumulative frequency of public TCR beta families.

This specimen consisted of cultured PBMCs, obtained from culture after CMV antigen stimulation. This receptor was taken from a human donor in good health (CMV status not recorded). Some clones in this sample may be carry-over from other donors' samples.

CDR3 sequence reads: CASSLASGTPGSYYF. In DNA form, the CDR3 reads TGTGCCAGCAGTTTGGCTAGCGGGACTCCCGGGAGTTACTATTTT. V usage is TRBV12-3 or TRBV12-4 and J usage is TRBJ2-3; 9 bases are a match to TRBD2. Losses at the gene ends were 3 bases for V and 15 bases for J; bases not matched to a gene: 16. The length of the CDR3 is 15 residues.